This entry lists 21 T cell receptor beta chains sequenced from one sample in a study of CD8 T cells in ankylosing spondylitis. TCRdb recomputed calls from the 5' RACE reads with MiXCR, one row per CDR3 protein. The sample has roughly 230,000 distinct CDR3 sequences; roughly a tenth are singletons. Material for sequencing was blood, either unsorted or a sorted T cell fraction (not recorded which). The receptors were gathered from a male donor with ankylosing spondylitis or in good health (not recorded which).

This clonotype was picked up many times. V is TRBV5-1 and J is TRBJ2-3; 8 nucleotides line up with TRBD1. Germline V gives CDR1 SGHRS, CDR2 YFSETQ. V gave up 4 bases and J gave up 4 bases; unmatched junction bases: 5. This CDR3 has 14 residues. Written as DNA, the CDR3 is TGCGCCAGCAGCGAGGGACAGGTGGCAGATACGCAGTATTTT. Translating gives CASSEGQVADTQYF.

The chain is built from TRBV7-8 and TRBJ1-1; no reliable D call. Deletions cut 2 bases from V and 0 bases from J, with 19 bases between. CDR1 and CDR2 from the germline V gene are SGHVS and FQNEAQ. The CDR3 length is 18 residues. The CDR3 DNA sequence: TGTGCCAGCAGCTTAAGACGAGACCCCCTGAGCATGAACACTGAAGCTTTCTTT. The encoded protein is CASSLRRDPLSMNTEAFF.

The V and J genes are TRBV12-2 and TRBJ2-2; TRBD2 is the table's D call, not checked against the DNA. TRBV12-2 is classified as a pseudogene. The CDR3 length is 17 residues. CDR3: CASRLAMTGGNTGELFF. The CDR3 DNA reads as TGTGCAAGTCGCTTAGCGATGACGGGAGGGAACACCGGGGAGCTGTTTTTT.

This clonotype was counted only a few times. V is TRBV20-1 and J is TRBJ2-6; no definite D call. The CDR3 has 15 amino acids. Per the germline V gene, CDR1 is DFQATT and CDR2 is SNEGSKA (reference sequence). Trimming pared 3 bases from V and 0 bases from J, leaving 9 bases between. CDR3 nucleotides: TGCAGTGCTAGCGACGGACCCTCTGGGGCCAACGTCCTGACTTTC. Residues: CSASDGPSGANVLTF.

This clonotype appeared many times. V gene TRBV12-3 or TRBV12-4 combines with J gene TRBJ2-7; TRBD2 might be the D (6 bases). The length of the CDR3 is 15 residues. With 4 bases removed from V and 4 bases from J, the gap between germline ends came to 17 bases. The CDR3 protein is CASSSRLGLGYEQYF. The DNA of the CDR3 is TGTGCCAGCAGTTCGAGACTAGGTCTAGGTTACGAGCAGTACTTC.

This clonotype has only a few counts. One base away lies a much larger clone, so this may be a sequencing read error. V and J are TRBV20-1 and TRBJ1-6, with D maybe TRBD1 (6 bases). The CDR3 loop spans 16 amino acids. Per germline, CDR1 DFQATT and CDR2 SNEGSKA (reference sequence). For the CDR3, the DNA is TGCTGTGCTAGAAACGCCGGGACAACGTATAATTCACCCCTCCACTTT. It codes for CCARNAGTTYNSPLHF.

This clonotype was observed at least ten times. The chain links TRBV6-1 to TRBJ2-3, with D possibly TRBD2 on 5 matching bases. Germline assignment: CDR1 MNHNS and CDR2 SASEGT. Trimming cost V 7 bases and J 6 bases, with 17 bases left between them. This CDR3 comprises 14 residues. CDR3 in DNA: TGTGCCAGCACCGGGCCGGGAAGGGTGGATACGCAGTATTTT. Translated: CASTGPGRVDTQYF.

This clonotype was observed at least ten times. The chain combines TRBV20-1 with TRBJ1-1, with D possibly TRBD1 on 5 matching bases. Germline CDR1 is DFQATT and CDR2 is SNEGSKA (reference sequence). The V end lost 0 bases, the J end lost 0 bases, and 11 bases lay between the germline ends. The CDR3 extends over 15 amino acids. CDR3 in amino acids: CSARDTRGLNTEAFF. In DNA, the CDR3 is TGCAGTGCTAGAGATACTAGGGGCCTGAACACTGAAGCTTTCTTT.

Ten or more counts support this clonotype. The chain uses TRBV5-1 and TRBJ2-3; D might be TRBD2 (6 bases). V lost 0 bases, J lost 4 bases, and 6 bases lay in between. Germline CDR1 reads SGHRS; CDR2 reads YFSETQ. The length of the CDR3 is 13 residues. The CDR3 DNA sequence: TGCGCCAGCAGCTTGGCGGGGGCAGATACGCAGTATTTT. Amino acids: CASSLAGADTQYF. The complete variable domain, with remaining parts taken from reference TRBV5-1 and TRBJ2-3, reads KAGVTQTPRYLIKTRGQQVTLSCSPISGHRSVSWYQQTPGQGLQFLFEYFSETQRNKGNFPGRFSGRQFSNSRSEMNVSTLELGDSALYLCASSLAGADTQYFGPGTRLTVL.

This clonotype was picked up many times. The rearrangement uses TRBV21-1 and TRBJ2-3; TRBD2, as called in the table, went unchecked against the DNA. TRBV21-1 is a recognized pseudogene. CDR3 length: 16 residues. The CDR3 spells CASSKEGEALEDTQYF. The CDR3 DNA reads TGTGCCAGCAGCAAAGAAGGGGAGGCTTTGGAGGATACGCAGTATTTT.

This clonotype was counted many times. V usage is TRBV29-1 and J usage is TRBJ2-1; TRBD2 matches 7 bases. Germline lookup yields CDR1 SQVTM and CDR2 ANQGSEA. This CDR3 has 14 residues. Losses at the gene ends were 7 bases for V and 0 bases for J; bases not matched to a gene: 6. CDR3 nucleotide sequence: TGCAGCGGGCGGGGGACTACCTCCTACAATGAGCAGTTCTTC. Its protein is CSGRGTTSYNEQFF.

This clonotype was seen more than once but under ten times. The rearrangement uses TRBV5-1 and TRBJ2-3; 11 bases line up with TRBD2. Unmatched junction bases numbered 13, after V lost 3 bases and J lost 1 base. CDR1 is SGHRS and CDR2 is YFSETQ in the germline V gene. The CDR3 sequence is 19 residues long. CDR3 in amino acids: CASSSFPSQLAGGTDTQYF. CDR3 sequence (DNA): TGCGCCAGCAGCTCATTCCCTTCGCAACTAGCGGGGGGCACAGATACGCAGTATTTT.

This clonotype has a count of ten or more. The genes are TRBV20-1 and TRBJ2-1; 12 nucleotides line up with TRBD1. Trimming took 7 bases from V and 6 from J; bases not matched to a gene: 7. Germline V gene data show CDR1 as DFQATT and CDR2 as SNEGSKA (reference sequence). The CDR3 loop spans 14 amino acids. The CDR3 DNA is TGCAGTGGGGCCGGGACAGGGGGCTTCAATGAGCAGTTCTTC. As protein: CSGAGTGGFNEQFF.

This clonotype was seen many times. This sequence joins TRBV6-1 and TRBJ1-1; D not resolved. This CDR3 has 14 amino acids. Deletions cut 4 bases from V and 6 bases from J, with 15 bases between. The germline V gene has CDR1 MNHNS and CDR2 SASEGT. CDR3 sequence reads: CASSGPRLGPEAFF. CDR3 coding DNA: TGTGCCAGCAGTGGCCCCAGGTTAGGGCCTGAAGCTTTCTTT.

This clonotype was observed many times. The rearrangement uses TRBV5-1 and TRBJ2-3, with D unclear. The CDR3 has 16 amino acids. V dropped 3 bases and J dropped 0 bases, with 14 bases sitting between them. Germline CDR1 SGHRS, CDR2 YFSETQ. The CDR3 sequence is CASSSVLYGSTDTQYF. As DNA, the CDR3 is TGCGCCAGCAGCTCGGTCCTATACGGTAGCACAGATACGCAGTATTTT.

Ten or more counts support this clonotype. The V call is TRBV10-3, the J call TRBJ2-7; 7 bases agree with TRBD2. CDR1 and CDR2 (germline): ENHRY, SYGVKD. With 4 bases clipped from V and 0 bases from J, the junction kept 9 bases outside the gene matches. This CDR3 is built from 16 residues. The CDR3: CAISGTSGTGSYEQYF. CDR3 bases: TGTGCCATCAGTGGGACAAGCGGGACTGGCTCCTACGAGCAGTACTTC.

CDR3 sequence (DNA): TGTGCCAGCAGCCCGCAGGGATTAGGCAATCAGCCCCAGCATTTT. It encodes CASSPQGLGNQPQHF. The genes are TRBV7-2 and TRBJ1-5, with D tentatively TRBD1 (5 bases). This CDR3 is 15 amino acids long. V was shortened by 5 bases and J by 2 bases, with 13 bases between the two germline ends. From germline, CDR1 is SGHTA and CDR2 FQGNSA. The entire variable domain, with the rest obtained from reference TRBV7-2 and TRBJ1-5, is as follows: GAGVSQSPSNKVTEKGKDVELRCDPISGHTALYWYRQSLGQGLEFLIYFQGNSAPDKSGLPSDRFSAERTGGSVSTLTIQRTQQEDSAVYLCASSPQGLGNQPQHFGDGTRLSIL.

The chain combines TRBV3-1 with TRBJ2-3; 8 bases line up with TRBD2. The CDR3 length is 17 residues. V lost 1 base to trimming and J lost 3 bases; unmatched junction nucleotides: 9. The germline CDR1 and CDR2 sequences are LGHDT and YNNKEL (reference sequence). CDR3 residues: CASSQVGAGGRTDTQYF. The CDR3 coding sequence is TGTGCCAGCAGCCAAGTAGGCGCGGGGGGAAGGACAGATACGCAGTATTTT.

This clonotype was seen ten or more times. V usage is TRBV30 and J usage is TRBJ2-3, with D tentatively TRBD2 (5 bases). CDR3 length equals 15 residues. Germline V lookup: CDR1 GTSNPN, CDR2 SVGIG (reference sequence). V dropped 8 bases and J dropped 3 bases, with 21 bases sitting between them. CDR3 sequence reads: CAGITDLSGTDTQYF. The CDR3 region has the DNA TGTGCCGGGATCACGGACCTTTCGGGGACAGATACGCAGTATTTT.

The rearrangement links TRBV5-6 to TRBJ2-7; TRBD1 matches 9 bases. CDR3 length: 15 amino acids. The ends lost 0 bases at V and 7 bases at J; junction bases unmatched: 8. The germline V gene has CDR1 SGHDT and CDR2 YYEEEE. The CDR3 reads CASSLAGQGRSEQYF. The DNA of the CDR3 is TGTGCCAGCAGCTTGGCGGGACAGGGAAGGAGTGAGCAGTACTTC. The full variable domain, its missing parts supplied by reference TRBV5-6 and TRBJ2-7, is DAGVTQSPTHLIKTRGQQVTLRCSPKSGHDTVSWYQQALGQGPQFIFQYYEEEERQRGNFPDRFSGHQFPNYSSELNVNALLLGDSALYLCASSLAGQGRSEQYFGPGTRLTVT.

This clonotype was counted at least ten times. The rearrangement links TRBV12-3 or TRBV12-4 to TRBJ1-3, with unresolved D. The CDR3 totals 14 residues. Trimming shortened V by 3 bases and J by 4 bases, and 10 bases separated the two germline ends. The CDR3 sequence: CASSLEYAGNTIYF. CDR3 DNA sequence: TGTGCCAGCAGTTTGGAGTATGCCGGAAACACCATATATTTT.